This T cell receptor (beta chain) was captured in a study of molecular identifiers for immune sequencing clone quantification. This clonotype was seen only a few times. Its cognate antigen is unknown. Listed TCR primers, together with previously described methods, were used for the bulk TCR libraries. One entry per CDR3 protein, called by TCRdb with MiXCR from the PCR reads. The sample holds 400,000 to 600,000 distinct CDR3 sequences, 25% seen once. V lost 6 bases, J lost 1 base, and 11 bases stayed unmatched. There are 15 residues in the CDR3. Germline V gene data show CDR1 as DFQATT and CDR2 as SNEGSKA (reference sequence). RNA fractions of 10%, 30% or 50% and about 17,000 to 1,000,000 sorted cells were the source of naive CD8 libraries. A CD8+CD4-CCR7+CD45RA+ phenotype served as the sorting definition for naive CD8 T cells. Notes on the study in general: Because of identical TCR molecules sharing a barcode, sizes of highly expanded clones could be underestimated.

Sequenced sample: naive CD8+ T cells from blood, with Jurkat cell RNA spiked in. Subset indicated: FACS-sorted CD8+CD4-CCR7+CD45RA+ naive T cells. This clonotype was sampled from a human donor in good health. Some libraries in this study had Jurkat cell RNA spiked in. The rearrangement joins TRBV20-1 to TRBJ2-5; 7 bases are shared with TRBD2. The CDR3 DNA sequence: TGCAGTGCCCACGGAGAGCTAGCGGTCCAAGAGACCCAGTACTTC. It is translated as CSAHGELAVQETQYF.